This paragraph reports one T cell receptor beta chain. Per the original data handling: The authors estimated nucleated cell counts from reference gene primer amplification. Using immunoSEQ multiplex PCR, the repertoire was profiled, and TCRdb retains in-frame clones only, with some absent. The V and J calls and clone size were taken over from that table, and D and trimming were inferred from the DNA. The sample includes approximately 210,000 clones, roughly 90% seen only once; the top ten take around 6.6%. The data are from a study of blood T cell repertoires in COVID-19. Study-level background: The origin of the acute and convalescent COVID-19 samples was the United States, Italy and Spain.

V was trimmed by 1 base and J by 4 bases, leaving 14 bases between them. This CDR3 contains 15 residues. Germline V CDR1 and CDR2: SGHRS, YFSETQ. The sample taken for sequencing was peripheral blood. The sequence was collected from a woman aged 40 to 55 who had recovered from COVID-19. The gene calls are TRBV5-1 and TRBJ1-1; a possible D gene is TRBD1 (5 bases). The CDR3 sequence is CASSLTGYVGTEAFF. In nucleotides, the CDR3 is TGCGCCAGCAGCTTGACAGGCTACGTCGGCACTGAAGCTTTCTTT.